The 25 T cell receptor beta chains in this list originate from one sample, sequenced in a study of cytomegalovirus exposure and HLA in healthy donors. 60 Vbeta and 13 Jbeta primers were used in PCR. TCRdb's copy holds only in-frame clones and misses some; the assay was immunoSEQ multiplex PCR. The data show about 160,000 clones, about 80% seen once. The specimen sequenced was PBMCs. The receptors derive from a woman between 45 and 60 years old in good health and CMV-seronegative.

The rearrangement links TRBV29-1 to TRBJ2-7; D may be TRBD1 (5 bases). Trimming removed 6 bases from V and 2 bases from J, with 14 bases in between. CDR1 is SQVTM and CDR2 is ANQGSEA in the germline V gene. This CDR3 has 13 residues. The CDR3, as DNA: TGCAGCGTCGTGGACACGCTTCCCTACGAGCAGTACTTC. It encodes CSVVDTLPYEQYF.

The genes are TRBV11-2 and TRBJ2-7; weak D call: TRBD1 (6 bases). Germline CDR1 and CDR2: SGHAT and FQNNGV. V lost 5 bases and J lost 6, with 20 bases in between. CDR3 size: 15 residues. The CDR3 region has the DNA TGTGCCAGCAGCCGAAACACAGGGTTAATCGGCGAGCAGTACTTC. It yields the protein CASSRNTGLIGEQYF.

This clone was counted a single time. CDR3 residues: CASSPQRSTEAFF. CDR3 bases: TGTGCCAGCAGTCCCCAGCGGAGTACTGAAGCTTTCTTT. The chain is built from TRBV28 and TRBJ1-1; D unclear. The V gene lost 5 bases and the J gene lost 5 bases, with 12 bases spanning the gap. The CDR3 consists of 13 residues. Germline V gene data show CDR1 as MDHEN and CDR2 as SYDVKM.

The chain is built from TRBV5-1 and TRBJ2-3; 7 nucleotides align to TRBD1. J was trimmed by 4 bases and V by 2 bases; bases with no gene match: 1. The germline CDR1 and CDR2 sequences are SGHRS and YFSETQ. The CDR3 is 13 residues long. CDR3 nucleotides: TGCGCCAGCAGCTTACAGGGGTCAGATACGCAGTATTTT. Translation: CASSLQGSDTQYF.

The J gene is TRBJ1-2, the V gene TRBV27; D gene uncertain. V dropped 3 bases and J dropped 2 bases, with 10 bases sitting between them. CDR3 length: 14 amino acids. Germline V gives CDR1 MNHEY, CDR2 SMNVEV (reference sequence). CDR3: CASSLGRLNYGYTF. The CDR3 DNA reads TGTGCCAGCAGTTTGGGTCGACTAAACTATGGCTACACCTTC.

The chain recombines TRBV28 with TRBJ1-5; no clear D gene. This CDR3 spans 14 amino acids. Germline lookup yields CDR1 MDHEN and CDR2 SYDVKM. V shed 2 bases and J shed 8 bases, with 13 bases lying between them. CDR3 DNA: TGTGCCAGCAGTTTAGTCGGAGGGATGGAGCCCCAGCATTTT. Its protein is CASSLVGGMEPQHF. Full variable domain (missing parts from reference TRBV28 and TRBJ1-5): DVKVTQSSRYLVKRTGEKVFLECVQDMDHENMFWYRQDPGLGLRLIYFSYDVKMKEKGDIPEGYSVSREKKERFSLILESASTNQTSMYLCASSLVGGMEPQHFGDGTRLSIL.

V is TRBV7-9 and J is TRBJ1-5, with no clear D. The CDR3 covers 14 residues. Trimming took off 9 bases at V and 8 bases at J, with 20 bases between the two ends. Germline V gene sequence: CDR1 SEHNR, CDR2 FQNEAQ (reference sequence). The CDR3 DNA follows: TGTGCCAGACCCCTGGAGGGCCCCATAGAGCCCCAGCATTTT. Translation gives CARPLEGPIEPQHF. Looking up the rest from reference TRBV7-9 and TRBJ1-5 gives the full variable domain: DTGVSQNPRHKITKRGQNVTFRCDPISEHNRLYWYRQTLGQGPEFLTYFQNEAQLEKSRLLSDRFSAERPKGSFSTLEIQRTEQGDSAMYLCARPLEGPIEPQHFGDGTRLSIL.

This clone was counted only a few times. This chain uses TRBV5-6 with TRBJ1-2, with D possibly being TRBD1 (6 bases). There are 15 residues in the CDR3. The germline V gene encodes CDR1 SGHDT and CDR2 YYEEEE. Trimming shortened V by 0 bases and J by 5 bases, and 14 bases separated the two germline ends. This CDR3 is CASSLVGQSRYGYTF. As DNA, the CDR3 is TGTGCCAGCAGCTTGGTCGGACAGTCAAGATATGGCTACACCTTC.

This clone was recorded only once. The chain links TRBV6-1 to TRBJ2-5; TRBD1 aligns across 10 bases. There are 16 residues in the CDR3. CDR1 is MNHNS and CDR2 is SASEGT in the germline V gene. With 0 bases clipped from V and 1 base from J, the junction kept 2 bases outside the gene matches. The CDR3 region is CASSEAGQGPQETQYF. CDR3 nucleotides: TGTGCCAGCAGTGAAGCGGGACAGGGGCCCCAAGAGACCCAGTACTTC.

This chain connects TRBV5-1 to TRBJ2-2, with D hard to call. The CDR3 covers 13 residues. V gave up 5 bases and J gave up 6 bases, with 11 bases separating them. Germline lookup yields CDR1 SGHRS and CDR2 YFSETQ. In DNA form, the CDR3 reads TGCGCCAGCAGTTTAAGGCGGTCCGGGGAGCTGTTTTTT. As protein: CASSLRRSGELFF. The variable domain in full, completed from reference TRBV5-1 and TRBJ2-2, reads KAGVTQTPRYLIKTRGQQVTLSCSPISGHRSVSWYQQTPGQGLQFLFEYFSETQRNKGNFPGRFSGRQFSNSRSEMNVSTLELGDSALYLCASSLRRSGELFFGEGSRLTVL.

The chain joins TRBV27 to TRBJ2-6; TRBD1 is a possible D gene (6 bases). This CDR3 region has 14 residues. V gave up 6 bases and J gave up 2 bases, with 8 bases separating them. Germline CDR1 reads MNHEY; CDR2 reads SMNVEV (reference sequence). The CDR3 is CASSPGAGANVLTF. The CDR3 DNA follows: TGTGCCAGCAGCCCAGGGGCTGGGGCCAACGTCCTGACTTTC.

CDR3 in DNA: TGTGCCAGCAGCCCAGGTACCTACGAGCAGTACTTC. Amino acids: CASSPGTYEQYF. The V and J genes are TRBV7-2 and TRBJ2-7; D gene uncertain. The CDR3 contains 12 residues. V was pared by 5 bases and J by 2 bases, with 7 bases between. Germline loops: CDR1 SGHTA, CDR2 FQGNSA.

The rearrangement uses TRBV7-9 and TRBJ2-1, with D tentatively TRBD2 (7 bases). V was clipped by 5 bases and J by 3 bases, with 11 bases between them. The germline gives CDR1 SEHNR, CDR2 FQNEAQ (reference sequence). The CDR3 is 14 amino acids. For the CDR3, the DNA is TGTGCCAGCAGCCAAAGGGGGGGCTACAATGAGCAGTTCTTC. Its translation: CASSQRGGYNEQFF. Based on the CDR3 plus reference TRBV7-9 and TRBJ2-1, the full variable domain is DTGVSQNPRHKITKRGQNVTFRCDPISEHNRLYWYRQTLGQGPEFLTYFQNEAQLEKSRLLSDRFSAERPKGSFSTLEIQRTEQGDSAMYLCASSQRGGYNEQFFGPGTRLTVL.

CDR3 sequence reads: CASSEVNRGDTEAFF. The CDR3 DNA sequence: TGTGCCAGCAGTGAAGTAAACAGGGGGGACACTGAAGCTTTCTTT. The chain joins TRBV25-1 to TRBJ1-1, with 8 bases lining up with TRBD1. Trimming took 2 bases from V and 3 from J; bases not matched to a gene: 5. Germline V gene lookup returns CDR1 MGHDK and CDR2 SYGVNS. This CDR3 is built from 15 residues.

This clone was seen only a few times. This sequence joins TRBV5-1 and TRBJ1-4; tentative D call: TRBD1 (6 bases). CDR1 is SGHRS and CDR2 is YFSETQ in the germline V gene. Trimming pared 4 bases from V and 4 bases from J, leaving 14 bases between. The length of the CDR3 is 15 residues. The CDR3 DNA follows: TGCGCCAGCAGCCACGGACAGAGCGGTAATGAAAAACTGTTTTTT. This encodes CASSHGQSGNEKLFF.

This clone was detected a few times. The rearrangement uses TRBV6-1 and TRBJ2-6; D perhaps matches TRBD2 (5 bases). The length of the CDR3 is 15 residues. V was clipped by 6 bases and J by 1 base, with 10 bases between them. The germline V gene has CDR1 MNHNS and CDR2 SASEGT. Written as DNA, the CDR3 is TGTGCCAGCAGCGGACTGGAGTCTGGGGCCAACGTCCTGACTTTC. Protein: CASSGLESGANVLTF.

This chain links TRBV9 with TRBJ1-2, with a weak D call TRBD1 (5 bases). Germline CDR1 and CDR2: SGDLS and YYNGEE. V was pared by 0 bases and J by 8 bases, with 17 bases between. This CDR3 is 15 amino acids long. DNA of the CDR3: TGTGCCAGCAGCGTAGATCTGGGGCCAATCGGGGGCTACACCTTC. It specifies CASSVDLGPIGGYTF.

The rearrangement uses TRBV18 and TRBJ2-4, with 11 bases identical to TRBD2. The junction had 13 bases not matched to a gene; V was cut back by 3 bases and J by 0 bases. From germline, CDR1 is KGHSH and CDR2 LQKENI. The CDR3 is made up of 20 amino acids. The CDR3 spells CASSPQSGLAEGLAKNIQYF. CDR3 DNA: TGTGCCAGCTCACCCCAATCGGGACTAGCGGAGGGACTAGCCAAAAACATTCAGTACTTC. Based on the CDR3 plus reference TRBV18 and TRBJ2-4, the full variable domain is NAGVMQNPRHLVRRRGQEARLRCSPMKGHSHVYWYRQLPEEGLKFMVYLQKENIIDESGMPKERFSAEFPKEGPSILRIQQVVRGDSAAYFCASSPQSGLAEGLAKNIQYFGAGTRLSVL.

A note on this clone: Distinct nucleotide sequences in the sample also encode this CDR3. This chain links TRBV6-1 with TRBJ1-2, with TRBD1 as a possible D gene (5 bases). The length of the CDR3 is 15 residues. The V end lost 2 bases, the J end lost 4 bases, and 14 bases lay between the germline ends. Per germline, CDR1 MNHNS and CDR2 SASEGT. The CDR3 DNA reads TGTGCCAGCAGTGAACCCTATGACAGCCCCTATGGCTACACCTTC. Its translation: CASSEPYDSPYGYTF.

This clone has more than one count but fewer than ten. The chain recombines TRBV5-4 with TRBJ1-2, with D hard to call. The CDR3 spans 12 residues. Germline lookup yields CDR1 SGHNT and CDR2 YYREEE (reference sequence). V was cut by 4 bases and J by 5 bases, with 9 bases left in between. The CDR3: CASSGGTYGYTF. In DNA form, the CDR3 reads TGTGCCAGCAGCGGAGGTACATATGGCTACACCTTC.

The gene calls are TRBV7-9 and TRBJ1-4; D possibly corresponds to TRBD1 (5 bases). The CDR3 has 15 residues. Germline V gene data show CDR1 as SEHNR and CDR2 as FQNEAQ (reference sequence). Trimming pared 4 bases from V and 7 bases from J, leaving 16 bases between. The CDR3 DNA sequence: TGTGCCAGCAGCTCCCCGGACCGGGGGGTTGAAAAACTGTTTTTT. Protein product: CASSSPDRGVEKLFF.

The CDR3 is CASTFSAGTSSYEQYF. DNA for the CDR3: TGTGCCAGCACCTTCTCAGCTGGGACTAGCTCCTACGAGCAGTACTTC. The chain combines TRBV27 with TRBJ2-7; 8 nucleotides align to TRBD2. This CDR3 has 16 amino acids. Per the germline V gene, CDR1 is MNHEY and CDR2 is SMNVEV (reference sequence). The J segment lost 0 bases and the V segment lost 7 bases, leaving 11 bases of the junction unmatched.

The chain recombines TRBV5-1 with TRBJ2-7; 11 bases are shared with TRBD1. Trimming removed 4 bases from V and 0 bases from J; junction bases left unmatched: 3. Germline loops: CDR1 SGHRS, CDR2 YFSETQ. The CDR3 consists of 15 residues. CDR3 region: CASSRDRGSSYEQYF. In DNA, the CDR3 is TGCGCCAGCAGCCGGGACAGGGGGAGCTCCTACGAGCAGTACTTC.

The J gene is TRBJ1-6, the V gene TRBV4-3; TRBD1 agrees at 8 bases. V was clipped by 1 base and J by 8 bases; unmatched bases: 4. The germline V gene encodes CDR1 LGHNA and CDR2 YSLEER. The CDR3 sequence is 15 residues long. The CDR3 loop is CASSQVTGEDSPLHF. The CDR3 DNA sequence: TGCGCCAGCAGCCAAGTGACAGGGGAAGATTCACCCCTCCACTTT.

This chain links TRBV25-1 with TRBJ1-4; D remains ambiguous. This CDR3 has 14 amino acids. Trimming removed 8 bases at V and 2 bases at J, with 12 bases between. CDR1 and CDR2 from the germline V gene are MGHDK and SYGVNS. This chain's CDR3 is CASGNFGTNEKLFF. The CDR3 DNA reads TGTGCCAGCGGTAACTTCGGGACTAATGAAAAACTGTTTTTT.